This T cell receptor beta chain originates from a study of blood T cell repertoires in COVID-19. Study-wide context: PBMCs, B-cell-depleted T cells, or T cells were the source of the cDNA or gDNA that made up the material.

In the original workflow: Researchers report that nucleated cell counts were estimated from reference gene primer amplification. The method was immunoSEQ multiplex PCR; TCRdb's version includes in-frame clones alone and lacks a portion of them. The D gene and trimming were derived from the DNA, and the V and J assignments and clone size from that table. The sample lists more than 200,000 clones, 70% to 90% occurring once. Germline CDR1 is LNHNV and CDR2 is YYDKDF (reference sequence). The length of the CDR3 is 16 residues. V lost 2 bases and J lost 1, with 15 bases in between. The rearrangement links TRBV15 to TRBJ2-7; weak D call: TRBD1 (6 bases). This clonotype originated in a woman between 35 and 50 years old who had recovered from COVID-19. What was sequenced was peripheral blood. CDR3 nucleotides: TGTGCCACCAGCAGACCGGGACAACAAACTTCCTACGAGCAGTACTTC. Protein: CATSRPGQQTSYEQYF. Using reference TRBV15 and TRBJ2-7 for the parts outside the CDR3, the full variable domain is DAMVIQNPRYQVTQFGKPVTLSCSQTLNHNVMYWYQQKSSQAPKLLFHYYDKDFNNEADTPDNFQSRRPNTSFCFLDIRSPGLGDTAMYLCATSRPGQQTSYEQYFGPGTRLTVT.